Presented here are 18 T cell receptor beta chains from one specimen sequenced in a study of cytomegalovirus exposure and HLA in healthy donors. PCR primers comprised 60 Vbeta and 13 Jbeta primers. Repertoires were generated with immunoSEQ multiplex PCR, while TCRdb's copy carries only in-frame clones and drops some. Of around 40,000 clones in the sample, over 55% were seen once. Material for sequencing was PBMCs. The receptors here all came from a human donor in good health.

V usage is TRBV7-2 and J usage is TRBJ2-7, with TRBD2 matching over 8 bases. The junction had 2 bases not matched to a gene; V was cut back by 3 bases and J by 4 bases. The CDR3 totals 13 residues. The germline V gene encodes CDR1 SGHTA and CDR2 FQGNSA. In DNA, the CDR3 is TGTGCCAGCAGCTTCGCGGGGGGATACGAGCAGTACTTC. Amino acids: CASSFAGGYEQYF.

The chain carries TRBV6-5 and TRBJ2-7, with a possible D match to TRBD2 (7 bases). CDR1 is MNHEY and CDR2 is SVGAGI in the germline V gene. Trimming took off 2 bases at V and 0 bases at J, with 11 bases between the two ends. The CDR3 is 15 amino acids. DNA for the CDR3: TGTGCCAGCAGTTACGGGGGAGGGGGCTCCTACGAGCAGTACTTC. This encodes CASSYGGGGSYEQYF.

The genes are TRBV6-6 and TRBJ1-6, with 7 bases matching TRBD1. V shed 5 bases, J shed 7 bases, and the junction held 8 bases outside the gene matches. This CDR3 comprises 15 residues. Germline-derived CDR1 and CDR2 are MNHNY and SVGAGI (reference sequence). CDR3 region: CASSRKPGQNSPLHF. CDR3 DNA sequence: TGTGCCAGCAGTCGCAAACCGGGACAGAATTCACCCCTCCACTTT.

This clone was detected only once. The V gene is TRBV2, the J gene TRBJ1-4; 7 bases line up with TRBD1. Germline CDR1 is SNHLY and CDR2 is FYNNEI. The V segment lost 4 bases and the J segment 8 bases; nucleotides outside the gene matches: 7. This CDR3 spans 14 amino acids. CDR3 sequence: CASSGGQVAEKLFF. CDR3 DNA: TGTGCCAGCAGTGGAGGACAGGTAGCCGAAAAACTGTTTTTT.

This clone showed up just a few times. CDR3 in amino acids: CASGRALADTQYF. CDR3 nucleotides: TGTGCCAGTGGGCGGGCGTTAGCAGATACGCAGTATTTT. The rearrangement uses TRBV27 and TRBJ2-3, with D possibly TRBD2 on 5 matching bases. The V and J ends lost 9 bases and 4 bases respectively, with 14 bases between them. CDR3 length equals 13 residues. Per the germline V gene, CDR1 is MNHEY and CDR2 is SMNVEV (reference sequence).

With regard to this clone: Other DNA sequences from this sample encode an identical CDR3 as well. This CDR3 reads CASSPPTGTYEQYF. The CDR3 DNA reads TGTGCCAGCTCACCACCGACAGGGACCTACGAGCAGTACTTC. J is TRBJ2-7 and V is TRBV18; TRBD1 aligns across 7 bases. Germline V lookup: CDR1 KGHSH, CDR2 LQKENI. V gave up 0 bases and J gave up 2 bases; unmatched junction bases: 1. CDR3 size: 14 residues.

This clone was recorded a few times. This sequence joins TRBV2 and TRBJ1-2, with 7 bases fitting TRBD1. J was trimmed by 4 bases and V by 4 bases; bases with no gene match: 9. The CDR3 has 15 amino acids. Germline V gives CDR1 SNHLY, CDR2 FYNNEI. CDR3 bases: TGTGCCAGCAGTGCGACCGGGACAGCGGTCTATGGCTACACCTTC. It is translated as CASSATGTAVYGYTF.

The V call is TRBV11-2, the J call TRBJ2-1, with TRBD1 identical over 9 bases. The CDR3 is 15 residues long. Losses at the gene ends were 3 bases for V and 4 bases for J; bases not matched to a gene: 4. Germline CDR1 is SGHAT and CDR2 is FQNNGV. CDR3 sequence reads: CASSFTGGAYNEQFF. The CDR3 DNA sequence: TGTGCCAGCAGCTTCACAGGGGGCGCGTACAATGAGCAGTTCTTC.

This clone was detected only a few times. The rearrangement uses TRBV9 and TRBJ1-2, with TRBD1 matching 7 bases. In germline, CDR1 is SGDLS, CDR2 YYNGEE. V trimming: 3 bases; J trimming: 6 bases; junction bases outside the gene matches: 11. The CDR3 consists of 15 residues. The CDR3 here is CASSDSGGRLNGYTF. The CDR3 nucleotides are TGTGCCAGCAGCGATTCAGGGGGAAGGTTGAATGGCTACACCTTC.

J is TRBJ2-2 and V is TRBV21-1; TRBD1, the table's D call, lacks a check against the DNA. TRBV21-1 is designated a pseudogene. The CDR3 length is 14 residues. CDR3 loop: CASSRTGNTGELFF. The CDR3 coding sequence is TGTGCCAGCAGCAGGACAGGGAACACCGGGGAGCTGTTTTTT.

CDR3 residues: CASSPPGGGPGTQHF. The CDR3 DNA follows: TGTGCCAGCAGCCCTCCTGGGGGGGGACCCGGGACCCAGCATTTT. The chain recombines TRBV28 with TRBJ1-5; a possible D gene is TRBD1 (5 bases). CDR1 and CDR2 from the germline V gene are MDHEN and SYDVKM. Trimming cost V 6 bases and J 11 bases, with 23 bases left between them. The CDR3 is 15 residues long.

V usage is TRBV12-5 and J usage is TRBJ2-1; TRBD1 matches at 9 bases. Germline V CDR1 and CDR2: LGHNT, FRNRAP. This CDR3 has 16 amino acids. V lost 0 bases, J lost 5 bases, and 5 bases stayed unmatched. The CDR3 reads CASGLVPGTGNNEQFF. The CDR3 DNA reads TGTGCTAGTGGTTTGGTACCGGGGACAGGGAACAATGAGCAGTTCTTC.

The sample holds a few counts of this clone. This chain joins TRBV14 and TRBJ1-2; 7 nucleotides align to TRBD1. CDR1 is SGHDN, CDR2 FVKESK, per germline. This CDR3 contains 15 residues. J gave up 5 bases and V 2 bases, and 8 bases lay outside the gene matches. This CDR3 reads CASSQPRGKGYGYTF. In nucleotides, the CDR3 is TGTGCCAGCAGCCAACCCAGGGGGAAAGGGTATGGCTACACCTTC.

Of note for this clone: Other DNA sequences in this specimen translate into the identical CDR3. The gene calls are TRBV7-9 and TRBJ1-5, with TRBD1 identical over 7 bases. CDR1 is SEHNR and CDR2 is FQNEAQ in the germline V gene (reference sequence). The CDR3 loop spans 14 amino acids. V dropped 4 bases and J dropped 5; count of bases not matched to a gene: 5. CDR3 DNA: TGTGCCAGCAGCTCAGCAGGGGGAGATCAGCCCCAGCATTTT. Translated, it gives CASSSAGGDQPQHF.

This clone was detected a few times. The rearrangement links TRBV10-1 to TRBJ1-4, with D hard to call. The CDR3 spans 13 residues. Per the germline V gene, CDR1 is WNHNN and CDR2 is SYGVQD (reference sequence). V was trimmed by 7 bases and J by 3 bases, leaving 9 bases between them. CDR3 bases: TGCGCCAGCACGGGATCAGCTAATGAAAAACTGTTTTTT. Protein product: CASTGSANEKLFF.

In nucleotides, the CDR3 is TGTGCCAGCAGTCTTAGACAGGGCCCTGGAAACACCATATATTTT. As protein: CASSLRQGPGNTIYF. The rearrangement uses TRBV28 and TRBJ1-3; 7 bases agree with TRBD1. CDR1 and CDR2 (germline): MDHEN, SYDVKM. With 5 bases clipped from V and 2 bases from J, the junction kept 6 bases outside the gene matches. CDR3 length: 15 residues.

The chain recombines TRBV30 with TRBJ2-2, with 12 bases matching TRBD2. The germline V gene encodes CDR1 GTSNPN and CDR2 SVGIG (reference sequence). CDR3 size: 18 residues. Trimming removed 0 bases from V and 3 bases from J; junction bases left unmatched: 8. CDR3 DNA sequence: TGTGCCTGGAGTGTACAGCCTAGCGGGGGGGCCTACACCGGGGAGCTGTTTTTT. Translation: CAWSVQPSGGAYTGELFF. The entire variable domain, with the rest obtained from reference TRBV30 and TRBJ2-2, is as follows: SQTIHQWPATLVQPVGSPLSLECTVEGTSNPNLYWYRQAAGRGLQLLFYSVGIGQISSEVPQNLSASRPQDRQFILSSKKLLLSDSGFYLCAWSVQPSGGAYTGELFFGEGSRLTVL.

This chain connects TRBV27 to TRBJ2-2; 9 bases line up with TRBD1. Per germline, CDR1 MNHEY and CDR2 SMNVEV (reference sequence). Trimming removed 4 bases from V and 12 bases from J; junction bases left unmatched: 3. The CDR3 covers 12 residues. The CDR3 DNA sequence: TGTGCCAGCAGTTGGACAGGGGTAAAGCTGTTTTTT. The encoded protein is CASSWTGVKLFF.